This passage covers 26 T cell receptor beta chains from one sample sequenced in a study of cytomegalovirus exposure and HLA in healthy donors. Use of 60 Vbeta and 13 Jbeta primers characterized the PCR. The repertoire was sequenced with immunoSEQ multiplex PCR; TCRdb's copy has only in-frame clones and lacks some. The sample records 75,000 to 80,000 clones, under 80% being singletons. Sequenced sample: PBMCs. These receptors were taken from a male donor in good health and CMV-seropositive.

The rearrangement uses TRBV9 and TRBJ2-3, with 9 bases matching TRBD2. Germline V gene data show CDR1 as SGDLS and CDR2 as YYNGEE. CDR3 length: 17 amino acids. Trimming at V came to 0 bases and at J to 4 bases, leaving 9 bases not matched to a gene. CDR3 in DNA: TGTGCCAGCAGCGTAGTTGCAAGTAGCGGGAGACCAGATACGCAGTATTTT. It encodes CASSVVASSGRPDTQYF.

The rearrangement uses TRBV30 and TRBJ1-5; D may be TRBD1 (5 bases). This CDR3 contains 16 residues. V was clipped by 2 bases and J by 12 bases, with 26 bases between them. Germline V CDR1 and CDR2: GTSNPN, SVGIG (reference sequence). This chain's CDR3 is CAWSQSRQPAAQVQHF. DNA for the CDR3: TGTGCCTGGAGTCAAAGCAGACAGCCCGCGGCCCAAGTCCAGCATTTT.

The chain recombines TRBV12-5 with TRBJ2-1; D remains unclear. The CDR3 length is 18 residues. Germline-derived CDR1 and CDR2 are LGHNT and FRNRAP. Trimming took 5 bases from V and 6 from J, leaving 26 bases between them. CDR3 nucleotides: TGTGCTAGTGGTATAGGAATGACGACTGCGCTTTGGGTCAATGAGCAGTTCTTC. Amino acid sequence: CASGIGMTTALWVNEQFF.

The V gene is TRBV9, the J gene TRBJ1-1; D gene ambiguous. The CDR3 has 13 amino acids. Per the germline V gene, CDR1 is SGDLS and CDR2 is YYNGEE. Trimming took 1 base from V and 4 from J, leaving 8 bases between them. The CDR3 protein is CASSVKEGTEAFF. The CDR3 DNA is TGTGCCAGCAGCGTAAAGGAGGGCACTGAAGCTTTCTTT.

The chain has TRBV28 and TRBJ2-5, with 11 bases fitting TRBD2. The CDR3 loop spans 16 amino acids. Germline V gene lookup returns CDR1 MDHEN and CDR2 SYDVKM. V trimming: 2 bases; J trimming: 6 bases; junction bases outside the gene matches: 8. The CDR3 nucleotides read TGTGCCAGCAGTTTAGATCGTCTAGCGGGGGGACAGACCCAGTACTTC. Translation: CASSLDRLAGGQTQYF.

J is TRBJ2-7 and V is TRBV28; 8 bases are a match to TRBD2. CDR3 length: 14 residues. Germline assignment: CDR1 MDHEN and CDR2 SYDVKM. V was clipped by 8 bases and J by 4 bases; unmatched bases: 10. Here the CDR3 DNA reads TGTGCCAGCCGCCCGGGGGGGCTTCCTTACGAGCAGTACTTC. It is translated as CASRPGGLPYEQYF.

CDR3 bases: TGCGCCAGCAGCCCAGGTTTCTACAGCAGGGGCTACACCTTC. It is translated as CASSPGFYSRGYTF. The chain is built from TRBV4-3 and TRBJ1-2; D remains ambiguous. Trimming left V 4 bases short and J 8 bases short, with 17 bases between. The CDR3 is made up of 14 amino acids. Germline V gives CDR1 LGHNA, CDR2 YSLEER.

The chain is built from TRBV7-6 and TRBJ2-5, with D unresolved. V was cut by 3 bases and J by 5 bases, with 10 bases left in between. CDR1 is SGHVS and CDR2 is FNYEAQ in the germline V gene. CDR3 length equals 13 residues. CDR3 sequence reads: CASSFGVRETQYF. For the CDR3, the DNA is TGTGCCAGCAGCTTCGGAGTACGGGAGACCCAGTACTTC.

This rearrangement joins TRBV5-5 to TRBJ2-7, with 10 positions matching TRBD1. The CDR3 totals 15 residues. CDR1 is SGHKS, CDR2 YYEKEE, per germline (reference sequence). Trimming took 5 bases from V and 4 from J; bases not matched to a gene: 9. The CDR3 coding sequence is TGTGCCAGCAGACCCCCGGGACAGGGGTTGTACGAGCAGTACTTC. Translated, it gives CASRPPGQGLYEQYF. The whole variable domain, filled in from reference TRBV5-5 and TRBJ2-7, reads DAGVTQSPTHLIKTRGQQVTLRCSPISGHKSVSWYQQVLGQGPQFIFQYYEKEERGRGNFPDRFSARQFPNYSSELNVNALLLGDSALYLCASRPPGQGLYEQYFGPGTRLTVT.

The V gene is TRBV6-5, the J gene TRBJ1-4, with a tentative D call TRBD1 (6 bases). CDR3 length equals 15 residues. V shed 0 bases and J shed 4 bases, with 9 bases lying between them. Germline CDR1 is MNHEY and CDR2 is SVGAGI. CDR3 sequence reads: CASSYSGAHNEKLFF. CDR3 bases: TGTGCCAGCAGTTACTCGGGGGCGCATAATGAAAAACTGTTTTTT.

J is TRBJ2-7 and V is TRBV29-1; TRBD1 aligns across 10 bases. Germline loops: CDR1 SQVTM, CDR2 ANQGSEA. V lost 4 bases to trimming and J lost 4 bases; unmatched junction nucleotides: 4. The CDR3 is 13 amino acids. CDR3 sequence (DNA): TGCAGCGTTGGGGGGGACAGGGGTTACGAGCAGTACTTC. Translating it yields CSVGGDRGYEQYF.

The rearrangement joins TRBV5-1 to TRBJ1-1; 9 bases are a match to TRBD1. The length of the CDR3 is 15 residues. V trimming: 0 bases; J trimming: 2 bases; junction bases outside the gene matches: 2. CDR1 and CDR2 from the germline V gene are SGHRS and YFSETQ. The CDR3 here is CASSLGDRDNTEAFF. The CDR3 DNA reads TGCGCCAGCAGCTTGGGGGACAGGGACAACACTGAAGCTTTCTTT.

The rearrangement uses TRBV7-8 and TRBJ2-1; 8 bases agree with TRBD2. Germline CDR1 is SGHVS and CDR2 is FQNEAQ. V was clipped by 2 bases and J by 4 bases; unmatched bases: 10. This CDR3 comprises 17 residues. The CDR3 protein is CASSLRGAGGPYNEQFF. Here the CDR3 DNA reads TGTGCCAGCAGCTTACGGGGTGCGGGAGGACCATACAATGAGCAGTTCTTC.

J is TRBJ2-7 and V is TRBV5-1; TRBD1 aligns across 9 bases. Germline-derived CDR1 and CDR2 are SGHRS and YFSETQ. With 1 base clipped from V and 6 bases from J, the junction kept 2 bases outside the gene matches. This CDR3 is built from 13 residues. Here the CDR3 reads CASSLTGGGEQYF. The DNA for the CDR3 is TGCGCCAGCAGCTTGACAGGGGGCGGCGAGCAGTACTTC.

The rearrangement uses TRBV18 and TRBJ2-5; 9 nucleotides agree with TRBD2. The CDR3 is 15 residues long. V was clipped by 5 bases and J by 0 bases; unmatched bases: 4. From germline, CDR1 is KGHSH and CDR2 LQKENI. The CDR3 loop is CASSRLADYQETQYF. CDR3 DNA sequence: TGTGCCAGCTCAAGACTAGCGGACTACCAAGAGACCCAGTACTTC.

This clone was recorded a few times. The chain carries TRBV5-1 and TRBJ2-7, with D perhaps matching TRBD2 (6 bases). The CDR3 consists of 16 residues. The V end lost 4 bases, the J end lost 3 bases, and 20 bases lay between the germline ends. Germline loops: CDR1 SGHRS, CDR2 YFSETQ. DNA for the CDR3: TGCGCCAGCAGCCCGATGGACGGCGGGGCTTTCTACGAGCAGTACTTC. Amino acids: CASSPMDGGAFYEQYF.

In this sample, this clone turned up once. The CDR3 is CASSLVVGTQYF. The DNA of the CDR3 is TGTGCCAGCAGCTTAGTTGTCGGTACGCAGTATTTT. V usage is TRBV7-6 and J usage is TRBJ2-3; D remains ambiguous. The CDR3 consists of 12 residues. V was clipped by 1 base and J by 8 bases, with 7 bases between them. CDR1 and CDR2 from the germline V gene are SGHVS and FNYEAQ.

This rearrangement joins TRBV27 to TRBJ1-1, with no clear D. V was cut by 3 bases and J by 4 bases, with 9 bases left in between. The CDR3 totals 13 residues. Germline V lookup: CDR1 MNHEY, CDR2 SMNVEV (reference sequence). The CDR3 here is CASSFSVGTEAFF. CDR3 sequence (DNA): TGTGCCAGCAGTTTTAGCGTGGGCACTGAAGCTTTCTTT.

This clone was recorded once. The V call is TRBV28, the J call TRBJ2-7, with 9 bases matching TRBD1. CDR3 length equals 15 residues. J gave up 5 bases and V 4 bases, and 9 bases lay outside the gene matches. Germline-derived CDR1 and CDR2 are MDHEN and SYDVKM. The CDR3 region is CASSSSGTGNHEQYF. The CDR3 DNA is TGTGCCAGCAGTTCCTCCGGGACAGGGAATCACGAGCAGTACTTC.

This rearrangement joins TRBV20-1 to TRBJ2-5; weak D call: TRBD1 (5 bases). Germline V lookup: CDR1 DFQATT, CDR2 SNEGSKA (reference sequence). Trimming removed 6 bases from V and 7 bases from J, with 12 bases in between. The CDR3 covers 11 residues. CDR3 nucleotide sequence: TGCAGTGCAACATCTAGGGGGACCCAGTACTTC. Its protein product is CSATSRGTQYF.

The genes are TRBV5-4 and TRBJ1-2; possible D gene TRBD1, 6 bases. The CDR3 spans 12 residues. The ends were cut back, 3 bases at V and 5 bases at J, with 8 bases in the middle. Looked up from germline, CDR1 is SGHNT and CDR2 is YYREEE (reference sequence). The CDR3 reads CASSSQGYGYTF. The CDR3 coding sequence is TGTGCCAGCAGCTCCCAGGGGTATGGCTACACCTTC.

In its sample, this clone was seen once. The chain links TRBV6-4 to TRBJ2-1, with D perhaps matching TRBD1 (5 bases). V lost 6 bases and J 4 bases, leaving 16 bases between the germline ends. This CDR3 has 15 amino acids. CDR1 is MRHNA, CDR2 SNTAGT, per germline. In DNA form, the CDR3 reads TGTGCCAGCAGCGGAACGGCAGGGCCTTACAATGAGCAGTTCTTC. It codes for CASSGTAGPYNEQFF.

This sequence joins TRBV29-1 and TRBJ1-2; TRBD1 matches at 7 bases. V gave up 4 bases and J gave up 1 base; unmatched junction bases: 6. The CDR3 is 14 amino acids. Per the germline V gene, CDR1 is SQVTM and CDR2 is ANQGSEA. CDR3: CSVVARDSNYGYTF. In nucleotides, the CDR3 is TGCAGCGTTGTGGCCCGGGACAGTAACTATGGCTACACCTTC.

Points on this clone: The same CDR3 arises from other DNA sequences in this sample as well. The chain combines TRBV7-2 with TRBJ2-3; D not resolved. This CDR3 has 12 amino acids. The germline V gene encodes CDR1 SGHTA and CDR2 FQGNSA. V lost 4 bases, J lost 2 bases, and 4 bases lay in between. The CDR3 DNA reads as TGTGCCAGCAGCTCTTACACAGATACGCAGTATTTT. It specifies CASSSYTDTQYF.

The chain joins TRBV7-2 to TRBJ1-1; a possible D gene is TRBD1 (5 bases). The V gene's germline CDR1 is SGHTA and CDR2 FQGNSA. The CDR3 length is 15 residues. Between the trimmed V and J ends, which lost 5 bases and 1 base, there was a span of 14 bases. The CDR3 loop is CASSMLDMRNTEAFF. As DNA, the CDR3 is TGTGCCAGCAGCATGTTGGACATGAGGAACACTGAAGCTTTCTTT.

The chain uses TRBV5-1 and TRBJ1-3; possibly TRBD1 for D (6 bases). The germline CDR1 and CDR2 sequences are SGHRS and YFSETQ. The CDR3 extends over 16 amino acids. V lost 4 bases and J lost 0, with 14 bases in between. CDR3 in DNA: TGCGCCAGCAGCATGGGACACAGTTACTCTGGAAACACCATATATTTT. Residues: CASSMGHSYSGNTIYF.